The T cell receptor beta chain described here comes from a study of blood T cell repertoires in COVID-19. This table comes from immunoSEQ multiplex PCR, and its TCRdb copy is limited to in-frame clones, with some not included. This table holds about 150,000 clones, roughly 85% found once. CDR1 is MNHEY, CDR2 SVGEGT, per germline. This CDR3 spans 14 amino acids. V was cut by 5 bases and J by 7 bases, with 12 bases left in between. The chain carries TRBV6-2 or TRBV6-3 and TRBJ1-6; D is undetermined. Sequenced sample: peripheral blood. This TCR was recovered from a human donor with acute or convalescent COVID-19. The donor label of this sample is uncertain. CDR3 region: CASSGEPRNSPLHF. The CDR3 DNA reads as TGTGCCAGCAGTGGGGAGCCTCGGAATTCACCCCTCCACTTT.